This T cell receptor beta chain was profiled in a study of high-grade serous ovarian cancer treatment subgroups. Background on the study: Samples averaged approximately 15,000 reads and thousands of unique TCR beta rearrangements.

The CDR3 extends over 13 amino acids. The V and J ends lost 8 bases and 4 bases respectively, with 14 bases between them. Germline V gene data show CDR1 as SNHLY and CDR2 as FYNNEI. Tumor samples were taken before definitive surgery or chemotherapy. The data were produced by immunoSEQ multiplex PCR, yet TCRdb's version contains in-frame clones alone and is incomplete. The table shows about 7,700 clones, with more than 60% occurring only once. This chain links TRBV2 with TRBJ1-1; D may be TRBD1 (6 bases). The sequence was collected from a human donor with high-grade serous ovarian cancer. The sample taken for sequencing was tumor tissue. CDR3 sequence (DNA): TGTGCCAGCGGGGGGGGCCTGGGCACTGAAGCTTTCTTT. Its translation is CASGGGLGTEAFF.